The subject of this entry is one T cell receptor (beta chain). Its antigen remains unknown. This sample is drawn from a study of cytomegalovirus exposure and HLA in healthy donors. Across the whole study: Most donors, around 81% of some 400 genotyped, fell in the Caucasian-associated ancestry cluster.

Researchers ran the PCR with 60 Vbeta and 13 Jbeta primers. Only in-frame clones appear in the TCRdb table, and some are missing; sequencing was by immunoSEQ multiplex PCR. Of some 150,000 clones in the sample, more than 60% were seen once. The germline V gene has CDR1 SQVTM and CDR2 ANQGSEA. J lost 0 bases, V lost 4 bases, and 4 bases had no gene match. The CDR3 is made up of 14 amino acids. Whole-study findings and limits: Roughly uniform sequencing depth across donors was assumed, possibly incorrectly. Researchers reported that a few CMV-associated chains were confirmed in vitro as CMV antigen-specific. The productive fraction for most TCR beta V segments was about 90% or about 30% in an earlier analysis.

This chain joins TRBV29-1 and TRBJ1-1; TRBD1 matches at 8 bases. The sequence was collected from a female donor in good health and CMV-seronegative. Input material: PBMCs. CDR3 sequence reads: CSVVGQGVNTEAFF. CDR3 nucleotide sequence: TGCAGCGTTGTTGGACAGGGTGTGAACACTGAAGCTTTCTTT.